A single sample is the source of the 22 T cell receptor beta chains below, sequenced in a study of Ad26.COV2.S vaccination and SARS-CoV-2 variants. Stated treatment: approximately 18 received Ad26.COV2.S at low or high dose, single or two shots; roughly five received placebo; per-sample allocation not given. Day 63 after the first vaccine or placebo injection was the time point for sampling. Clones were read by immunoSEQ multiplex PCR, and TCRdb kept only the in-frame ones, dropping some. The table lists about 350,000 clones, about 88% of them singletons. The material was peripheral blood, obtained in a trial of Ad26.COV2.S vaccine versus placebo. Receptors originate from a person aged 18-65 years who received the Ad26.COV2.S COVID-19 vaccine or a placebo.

The CDR3 DNA reads as TGTGCTAGTGGTTTGGGCTCAGGGGATACCGGGGAGCTGTTTTTT. Protein sequence: CASGLGSGDTGELFF. This chain joins TRBV12-5 and TRBJ2-2; D is possibly TRBD1 (6 bases). V lost 1 base to trimming and J lost 5 bases, with 11 bases between them. The CDR3 is 15 residues long. Germline V lookup: CDR1 LGHNT, CDR2 FRNRAP. Full variable domain (missing parts from reference TRBV12-5 and TRBJ2-2): DARVTQTPRHKVTEMGQEVTMRCQPILGHNTVFWYRQTMMQGLELLAYFRNRAPLDDSGMPKDRFSAEMPDATLATLKIQPSEPRDSAVYFCASGLGSGDTGELFFGEGSRLTVL.

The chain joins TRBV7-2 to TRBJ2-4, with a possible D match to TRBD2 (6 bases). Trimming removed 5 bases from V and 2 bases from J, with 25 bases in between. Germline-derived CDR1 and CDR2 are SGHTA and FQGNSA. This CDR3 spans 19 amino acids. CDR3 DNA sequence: TGTGCCAGCAGCAAGGGATGGAATGTGGGGGGAGTAACCAAAAACATTCAGTACTTC. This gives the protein CASSKGWNVGGVTKNIQYF.

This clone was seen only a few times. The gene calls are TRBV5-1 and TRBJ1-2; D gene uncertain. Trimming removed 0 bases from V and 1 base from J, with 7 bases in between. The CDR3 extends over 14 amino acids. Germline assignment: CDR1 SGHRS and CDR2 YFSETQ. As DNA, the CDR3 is TGCGCCAGCAGCTTGGGAGGAGATAACTATGGCTACACCTTC. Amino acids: CASSLGGDNYGYTF.

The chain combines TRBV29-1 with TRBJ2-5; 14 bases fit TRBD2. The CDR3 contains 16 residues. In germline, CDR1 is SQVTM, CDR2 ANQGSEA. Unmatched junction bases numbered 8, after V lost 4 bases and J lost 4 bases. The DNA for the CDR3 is TGCAGCGTTGGTATCGGGACTAGCGGGAGTTCAGAGACCCAGTACTTC. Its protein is CSVGIGTSGSSETQYF.

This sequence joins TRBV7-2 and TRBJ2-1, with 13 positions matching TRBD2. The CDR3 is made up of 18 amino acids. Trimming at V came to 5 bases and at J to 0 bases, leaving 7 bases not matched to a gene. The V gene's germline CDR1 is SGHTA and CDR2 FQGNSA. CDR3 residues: CASSPRTSGGASYNEQFF. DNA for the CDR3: TGTGCCAGCAGCCCACGGACTAGCGGGGGAGCCTCCTACAATGAGCAGTTCTTC.

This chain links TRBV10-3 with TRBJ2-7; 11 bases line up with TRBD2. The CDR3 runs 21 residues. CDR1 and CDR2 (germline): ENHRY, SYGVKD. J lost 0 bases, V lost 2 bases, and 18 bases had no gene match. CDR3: CAISEPTSGSGRAAVSYEQYF. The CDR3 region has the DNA TGTGCCATCAGTGAGCCTACGTCTGGTAGCGGGAGGGCCGCCGTCTCCTACGAGCAGTACTTC.

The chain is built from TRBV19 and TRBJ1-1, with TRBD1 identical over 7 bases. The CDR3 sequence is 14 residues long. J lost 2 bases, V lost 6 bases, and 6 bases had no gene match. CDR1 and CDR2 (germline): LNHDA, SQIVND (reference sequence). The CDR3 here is CASSRRGANTEAFF. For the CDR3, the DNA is TGTGCCAGTAGCCGCAGGGGGGCTAACACTGAAGCTTTCTTT.

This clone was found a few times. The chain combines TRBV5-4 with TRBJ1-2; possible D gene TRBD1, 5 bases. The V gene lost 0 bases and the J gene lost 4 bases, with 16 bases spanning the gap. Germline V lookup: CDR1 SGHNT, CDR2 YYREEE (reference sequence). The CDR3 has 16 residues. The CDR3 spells CASSLAGTLIPYGYTF. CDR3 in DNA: TGTGCCAGCAGCTTGGCCGGGACGCTCATTCCCTATGGCTACACCTTC.

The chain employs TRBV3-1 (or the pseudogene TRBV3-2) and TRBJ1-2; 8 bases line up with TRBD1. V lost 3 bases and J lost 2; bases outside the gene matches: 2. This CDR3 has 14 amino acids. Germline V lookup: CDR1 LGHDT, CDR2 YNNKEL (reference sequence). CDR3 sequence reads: CASSQDRANYGYTF. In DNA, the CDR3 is TGTGCCAGCAGCCAGGACAGGGCAAACTATGGCTACACCTTC.

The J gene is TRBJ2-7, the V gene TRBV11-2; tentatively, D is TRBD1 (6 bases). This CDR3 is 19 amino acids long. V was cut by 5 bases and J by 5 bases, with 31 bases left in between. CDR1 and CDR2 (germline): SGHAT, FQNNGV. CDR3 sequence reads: CASSRRGGIGLPLIHEQYF. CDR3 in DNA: TGTGCCAGCAGCCGCAGAGGGGGTATAGGCCTTCCATTAATACACGAGCAGTACTTC. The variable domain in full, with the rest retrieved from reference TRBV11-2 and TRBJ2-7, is EAGVAQSPRYKIIEKRQSVAFWCNPISGHATLYWYQQILGQGPKLLIQFQNNGVVDDSQLPKDRFSAERLKGVDSTLKIQPAKLEDSAVYLCASSRRGGIGLPLIHEQYFGPGTRLTVT.

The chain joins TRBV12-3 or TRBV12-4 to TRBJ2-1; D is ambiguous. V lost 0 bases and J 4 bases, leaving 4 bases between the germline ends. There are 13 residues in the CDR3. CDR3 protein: CASSLARYNEQFF. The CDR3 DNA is TGTGCCAGCAGTTTAGCCCGGTACAATGAGCAGTTCTTC.

The CDR3 region is CASSERDSRNTGELFF. In nucleotides, the CDR3 is TGTGCCAGCAGCGAGCGGGACAGTAGAAACACCGGGGAGCTGTTTTTT. V is TRBV9 and J is TRBJ2-2; D may correspond to TRBD1 or TRBD2 (7 bases each). V lost 3 bases and J 2 bases, leaving 14 bases between the germline ends. This CDR3 has 16 residues. CDR1 is SGDLS, CDR2 YYNGEE, per germline.

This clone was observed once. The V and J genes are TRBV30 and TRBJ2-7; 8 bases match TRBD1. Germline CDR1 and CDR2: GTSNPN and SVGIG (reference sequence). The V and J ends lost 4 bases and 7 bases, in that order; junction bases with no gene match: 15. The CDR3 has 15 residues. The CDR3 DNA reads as TGTGCCTGGACTAAACAGGGGGGATACGTAGTGGAGCAGTACTTC. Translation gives CAWTKQGGYVVEQYF.

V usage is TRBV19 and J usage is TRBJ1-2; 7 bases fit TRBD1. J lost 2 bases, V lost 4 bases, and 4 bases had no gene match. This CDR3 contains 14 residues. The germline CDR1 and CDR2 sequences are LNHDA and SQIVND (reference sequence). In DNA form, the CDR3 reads TGTGCCAGTAGTACGCAGACAGGGAACTATGGCTACACCTTC. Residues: CASSTQTGNYGYTF.

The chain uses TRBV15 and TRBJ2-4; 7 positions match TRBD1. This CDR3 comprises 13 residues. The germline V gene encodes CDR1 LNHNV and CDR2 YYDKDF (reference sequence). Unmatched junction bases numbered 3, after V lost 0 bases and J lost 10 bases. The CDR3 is CATSRDQGEIQYF. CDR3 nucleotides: TGTGCCACCAGCAGAGATCAGGGGGAAATTCAGTACTTC.

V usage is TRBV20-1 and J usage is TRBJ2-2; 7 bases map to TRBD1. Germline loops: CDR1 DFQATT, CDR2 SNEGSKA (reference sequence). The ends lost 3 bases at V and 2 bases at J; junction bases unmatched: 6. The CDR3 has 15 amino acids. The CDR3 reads CSASRGQPNTGELFF. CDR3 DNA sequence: TGCAGTGCTAGTCGGGGACAGCCTAACACCGGGGAGCTGTTTTTT.

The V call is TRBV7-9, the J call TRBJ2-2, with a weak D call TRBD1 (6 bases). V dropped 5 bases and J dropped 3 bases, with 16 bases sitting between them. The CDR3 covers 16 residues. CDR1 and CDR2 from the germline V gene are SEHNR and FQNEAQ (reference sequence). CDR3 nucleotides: TGTGCCAGCAGCCCAAGGACAGTCCGGTACACCGGGGAGCTGTTTTTT. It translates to CASSPRTVRYTGELFF.

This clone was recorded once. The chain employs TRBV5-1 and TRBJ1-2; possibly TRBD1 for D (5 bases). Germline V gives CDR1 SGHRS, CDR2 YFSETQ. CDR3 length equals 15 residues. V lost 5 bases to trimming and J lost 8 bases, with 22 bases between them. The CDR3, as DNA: TGCGCCAGCAGTGAAGAGGGGCGGTCCTTTAGAGGCTACACCTTC. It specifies CASSEEGRSFRGYTF.

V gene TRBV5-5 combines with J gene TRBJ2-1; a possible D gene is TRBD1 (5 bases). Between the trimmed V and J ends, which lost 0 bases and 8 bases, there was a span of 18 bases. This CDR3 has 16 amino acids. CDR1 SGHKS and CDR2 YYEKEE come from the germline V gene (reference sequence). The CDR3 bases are TGTGCCAGCAGCTTGGGGGGTTTCAGGGTCAAGGATGAGCAGTTCTTC. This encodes CASSLGGFRVKDEQFF.

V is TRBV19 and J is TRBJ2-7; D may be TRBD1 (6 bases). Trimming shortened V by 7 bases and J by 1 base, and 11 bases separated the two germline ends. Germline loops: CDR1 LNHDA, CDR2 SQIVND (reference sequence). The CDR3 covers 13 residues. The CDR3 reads CASKIGGSYEQYF. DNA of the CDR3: TGTGCCAGTAAGATAGGGGGATCCTACGAGCAGTACTTC.

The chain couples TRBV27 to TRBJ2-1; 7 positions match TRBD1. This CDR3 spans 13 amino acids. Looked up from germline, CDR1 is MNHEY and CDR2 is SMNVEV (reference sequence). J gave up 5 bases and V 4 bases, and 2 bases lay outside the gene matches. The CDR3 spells CASSWDRNNEQFF. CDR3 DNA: TGTGCCAGCAGTTGGGACAGAAACAATGAGCAGTTCTTC.

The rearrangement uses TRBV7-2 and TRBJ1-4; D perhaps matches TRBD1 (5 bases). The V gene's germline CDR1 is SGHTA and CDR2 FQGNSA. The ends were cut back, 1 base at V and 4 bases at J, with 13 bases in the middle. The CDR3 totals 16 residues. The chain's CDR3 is CASSLGAGRINEKLFF. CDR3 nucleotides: TGTGCCAGCAGCTTAGGCGCGGGACGGATTAATGAAAAACTGTTTTTT.